The rows below give T cell receptor beta chains drawn from one sample of a study of blood T cell repertoires in COVID-19. The repertoire was sequenced with immunoSEQ multiplex PCR; TCRdb's copy has only in-frame clones and lacks some. The sample holds roughly 80,000 clones, 80% seen once. Sequencing was performed on peripheral blood. These receptor sequences come from a man in his sixties with active or convalescent COVID-19. The CDR3 runs from the conserved cysteine through the conserved F or W. D genes are given only for firm matches. Expanded clones are given a class, and other clones once, few, many or no size at all.

TRBD2 14 TRBJ2-5 TRBV5-4 - TGTGCCAGCAGCTCCTTGGGGGGGGAAGAGACCCAGTACTTC CASSSLGGEETQYF
- 18 TRBJ1-2 TRBV20-1 - TGCAGTGCTAGTGTAAGACCCTCCCGGGGAGGGCGACGCTATGGCTACACCTTC CSASVRPSRGGRRYGYTF
- 16 TRBJ1-6 TRBV5-1 - TGCGCCAGCAGCTTGGAGGGGGGGCGGAATGGGTCACCCCTCCACTTT CASSLEGGRNGSPLHF
- 14 TRBJ1-2 TRBV28 - TGTGCCAGCAGTGGCCCCGAACCCGACTATGGCTACACCTTC CASSGPEPDYGYTF
- 14 TRBJ2-3 TRBV29-1 - TGCAGCCTCCTTCGGGGGGCCAGCACAGATACGCAGTATTTT CSLLRGASTDTQYF
TRBD1 16 TRBJ1-1 TRBV2 - TGTGCCAGCAGGGAACTAGAAGGACAGGGAAACACTGAAGCTTTCTTT CASRELEGQGNTEAFF
TRBD2 15 TRBJ2-5 TRBV19 - TGTGCCAGTAGTGTGGGGACTAGATTAAGAGAGACCCAGTACTTC CASSVGTRLRETQYF
TRBD1 11 TRBJ1-2 TRBV12-3/TRBV12-4 - TGTGCCAGCAGTTCGGACAGGAGCTACACCTTC CASSSDRSYTF
TRBD2 18 TRBJ2-1 TRBV3-1/TRBV3-2 - TGTGCCAGCAGCCAACCTCGCGGGACTAGCGGTCTCTACAATGAGCAGTTCTTC CASSQPRGTSGLYNEQFF
- 16 TRBJ2-7 TRBV5-1 - TGCGCCAGCAGCTTGTCAGTTGGGGCCGGAACCTACGAGCAGTACTTC CASSLSVGAGTYEQYF
TRBD2 14 TRBJ2-7 TRBV27 few TGTGCCAGCAGTTTCGACAGCGGGGGTCACGAGCAGTACTTC CASSFDSGGHEQYF
TRBD2 15 TRBJ2-1 TRBV7-2 - TGTGCCAGCAGCGGTAGCGGGGGGGCGAGTAATGAGCAGTTCTTC CASSGSGGASNEQFF
- 17 TRBJ1-2 TRBV4-3 - TGCGCCAGCAGCCAAGGACGGGACAAACTTTTTAACTATGGCTACACCTTC CASSQGRDKLFNYGYTF
TRBD2 15 TRBJ2-1 TRBV7-3 - TGTGCCAGCAGCTTAACGGGACTAGTGTACAATGAGCAGTTCTTC CASSLTGLVYNEQFF
- 16 TRBJ2-7 TRBV19 - TGTGCCAGTAGTATAGATCGGGGAGTCTCAGGACACGAGCAGTACTTC CASSIDRGVSGHEQYF
- 11 TRBJ2-1 TRBV5-6 - TGTGCCAGCAGCCTATACAATGAGCAGTTCTTC CASSLYNEQFF
TRBD2 16 TRBJ2-7 TRBV4-2 - TGTGCCAGCAGCCAAGATGTTGCTAGCGGGGGGTCCGAGCAGTACTTC CASSQDVASGGSEQYF
TRBD1 16 TRBJ1-2 TRBV14 - TGTGCCAGCAGCCCTCTCGGACAGGGAAAGAACTATGGCTACACCTTC CASSPLGQGKNYGYTF
- 12 TRBJ1-5 TRBV2 - TGTGCCAGCAGTGAAGCCCGTCAGCCCCAGCATTTT CASSEARQPQHF
TRBD1 15 TRBJ1-1 TRBV5-4 - TGTGCCAGCAGCTTCGGACAGGGGTGGAACACTGAAGCTTTCTTT CASSFGQGWNTEAFF
TRBD1 16 TRBJ1-1 TRBV4-1 - TGCGCCAGCAGCCAAGACTCGACAGGGCTGAACACTGAAGCTTTCTTT CASSQDSTGLNTEAFF
TRBD1 16 TRBJ1-1 TRBV9 - TGTGCCAGCAGCGTAGCCTCCCAGGGGGTGAACACTGAAGCTTTCTTT CASSVASQGVNTEAFF